The source of this T cell receptor beta chain is a study of cytomegalovirus exposure and HLA in healthy donors. Study-wide results and caveats: Donors were assumed by presence/absence analyses to have roughly uniform sequencing depth. As was reported, the classifier diagnosed cytomegalovirus status with high specificity and sensitivity.

This clone has only a few counts. The antigen remains unidentified. PCR employed 60 Vbeta and 13 Jbeta primers. Data came from immunoSEQ multiplex PCR; TCRdb stores just in-frame clones and leaves some out. The sample contains about 120,000 clones, 65% to 80% of which appear only once. Whereas donors were nominally healthy upon sampling, unrecorded immune exposures were probable. What was sequenced was PBMCs. The TCR originated in a human donor in good health.

Here the CDR3 DNA reads TGTGCCAGCAGTCCCACAGAGTCGCGAACCGGGGAGCTGTTTTTT. Translated, it gives CASSPTESRTGELFF. The chain recombines TRBV9 with TRBJ2-2, with unresolved D. V was pared by 5 bases and J by 5 bases, with 16 bases between. Looked up from germline, CDR1 is SGDLS and CDR2 is YYNGEE. The CDR3 spans 15 residues.